This entry describes one T cell receptor (beta chain). Preparation of the TCRbeta library was carried out with unique molecular identifiers. From the PCR reads, TCRdb called clonotypes with MiXCR, one entry per CDR3 protein. The data hold some 280,000 distinct CDR3 sequences, with 9.5% to 10% observed a single time. The data are from a study of T-cell reconstitution after alpha-beta-depleted transplantation in children. Trimming pared 4 bases from V and 4 bases from J, leaving 14 bases between. The CDR3 has 15 residues. CDR1 LGHNA and CDR2 YNFKEQ come from the germline V gene. The sequence was obtained from a human donor who donated a stem cell graft to a child with SCID. The rearrangement links TRBV4-2 to TRBJ2-1, with a tentative D call TRBD2 (5 bases). This specimen was PBMCs from the stem cell graft donor, taken from the stem cell graft. The DNA for the CDR3 is TGTGCCAGCAGCCCGACTGCTAGCTGTTACAATGAGCAGTTCTTC. This translates into CASSPTASCYNEQFF.